This is a list of T cell receptor beta chains from one sample in a study of blood T cells in healthy people across ages. In TCRdb, the 5' RACE reads were re-called with MiXCR into one record per CDR3 protein. The sample includes 1,300,000 or so distinct CDR3 sequences, approximately 59% seen only once; the top ten take 6.5% to 8.5%. The source material was blood. These receptor sequences come from a young man in good health. The CDR3 runs from the conserved cysteine through the conserved F or W. Each record gives: J gene, clone size, V gene, D gene, CDR3 DNA, CDR3 protein. A D gene is named only where the DNA matches it firmly. The size entry is marked missing in some rows and otherwise reads once, few, many or a size class.

TRBJ1-1 . TRBV5-5 . TGTGCCAGCAGCCGCACAGGGAGCCCTGAAGCTTTCTTT CASSRTGSPEAFF
TRBJ1-1 . TRBV12-3/TRBV12-4 TRBD1 TGTGCCAGTAGGGCGACAGGGGGCAGGGGGGCTTTCTTT CASRATGGRGAFF
TRBJ2-3 . TRBV24-1 . TGTGCCACATCCGGCGGGACACCTATCGGTGAGCAGTATTTT CATSGGTPIGEQYF
TRBJ1-4 . TRBV4-1 . TGCGCCAGCAGCCAAGTACAGGGTGACGAAAAACTGTTTTTT CASSQVQGDEKLFF
TRBJ2-1 . TRBV5-1 . TGCGCCAGCAGCCCCTTTGATAGCGGCTCCTACAATGAGCAGTTCTTC CASSPFDSGSYNEQFF
TRBJ2-3 . TRBV6-1 . TGTGCCAGCAGTGAAATGCGGGCGAGGACAGATACGCAGTATTTT CASSEMRARTDTQYF
TRBJ2-7 . TRBV20-1 . TGCAGTGCTAGAGATCATGAAGAGGGATACGAGCAGTACTTC CSARDHEEGYEQYF
TRBJ1-5 . TRBV12-3/TRBV12-4 . TGTGCCAGCAGTCCAAGGACGGGGCCTGGCAATCAGCCCCAGCATTTT CASSPRTGPGNQPQHF
TRBJ1-2 few TRBV4-2 . TGTGCCAGCAGCCGTCAGACTAGGACCTATGGCTACACCTTC CASSRQTRTYGYTF
TRBJ2-7 . TRBV7-9 . TGTGTCAGCAGCTTTCTGGCGGGCGACTACGAGCAGTACTTC CVSSFLAGDYEQYF
TRBJ2-1 . TRBV20-1 TRBD2 TGCAGTGCTCCTAGACTAGCGGAGTACGATGAGCAGTTCTTC CSAPRLAEYDEQFF
TRBJ2-3 . TRBV7-9 TRBD1 TGTGCCAGCAGCTTAGTACAGGGGTACACAGATACGCAGTATTTT CASSLVQGYTDTQYF